A selection of T cell receptor beta chains follows, all from one sample in a study of T cells in localized non-small cell lung cancer. Data came from immunoSEQ multiplex PCR; TCRdb stores just in-frame clones and leaves some out. Of 60,000 to 75,000 clones listed, around 81% were seen once; the top ten hold 4.7%. The source was PBMCs, collected before any cancer treatment. The receptors derive from a man aged 35 to 69 with stage II lung adenocarcinoma. Both conserved end residues are part of each CDR3. The D gene is left open where the match is weak. The size field is filled for only some rows; it gives once, few, many or a size class.

J gene | clone size | V gene | D gene | CDR3 DNA | CDR3 protein
TRBJ1-5 | - | TRBV30 | TRBD1 | TGTGCCTGGAACTACGGACAGGTCAATCAGCCCCAGCATTTT | CAWNYGQVNQPQHF
TRBJ1-5 | - | TRBV6-1 | - | TGTGCCAGTGGGCAGGGACTCAATCAGCCCCAGCATTTT | CASGQGLNQPQHF
TRBJ1-1 | few | TRBV20-1 | - | TGCAGTGCTAGTTACACTGAAGCTTTCTTT | CSASYTEAFF
TRBJ1-2 | many | TRBV7-2 | - | TGTGCCAGCAGCGACCGGACGGGGGGCTACACCTTC | CASSDRTGGYTF
TRBJ1-1 | - | TRBV30 | - | TGTGCCTGGAGAATCTTGGGCAGACTGAACACTGAAGCTTTCTTT | CAWRILGRLNTEAFF
TRBJ1-2 | - | TRBV6-6 | - | TGTGCCAGCAGTCCGGAGGAGAGGATGGGTGGCTACACCTTC | CASSPEERMGGYTF
TRBJ1-1 | - | TRBV9 | - | TGTGCCAGCAACCGAGGGGTGATGAACACTGAAGCTTTCTTT | CASNRGVMNTEAFF
TRBJ2-6 | - | TRBV6-5 | - | TGTGCCAGCAGTTATAACAGCGTCGGGGGGGCCAACGTCCTGACTTTC | CASSYNSVGGANVLTF
TRBJ2-3 | - | TRBV7-3 | TRBD1 | TGTGCCAGCAGCACGGGACAGTCACGATCCACAGATACGCAGTATTTT | CASSTGQSRSTDTQYF
TRBJ1-2 | once | TRBV7-6 | TRBD1 | TGTGCCAGCAGCTACTACCCGGGACAGGGAAACTATGGCTACACCTTC | CASSYYPGQGNYGYTF
TRBJ2-7 | - | TRBV6-5 | - | TGTGCCAGCAGTTACTCCCCGGGACGCGGCTACGAGCAGTACTTC | CASSYSPGRGYEQYF
TRBJ2-2 | - | TRBV6-5 | - | TGTGCCAGCACCTCTCACGGGGCGAACACCGGGGAGCTGTTTTTT | CASTSHGANTGELFF
TRBJ2-3 | - | TRBV6-1 | - | TGTGCCAGCAAGGAGGGGGCGGGCACAGATACGCAGTATTTT | CASKEGAGTDTQYF